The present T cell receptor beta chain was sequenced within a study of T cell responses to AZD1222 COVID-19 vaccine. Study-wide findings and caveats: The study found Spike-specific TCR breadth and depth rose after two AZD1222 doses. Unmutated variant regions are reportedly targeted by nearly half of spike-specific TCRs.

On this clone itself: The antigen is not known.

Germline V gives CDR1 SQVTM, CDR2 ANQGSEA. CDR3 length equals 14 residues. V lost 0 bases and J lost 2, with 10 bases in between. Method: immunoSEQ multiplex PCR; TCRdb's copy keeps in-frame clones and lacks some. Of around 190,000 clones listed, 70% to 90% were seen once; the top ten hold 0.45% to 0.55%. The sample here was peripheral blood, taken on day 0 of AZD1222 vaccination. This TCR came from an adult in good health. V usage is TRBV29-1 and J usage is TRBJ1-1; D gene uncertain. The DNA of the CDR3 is TGCAGCGTTGAAGAAGGGTCCGATAACACTGAAGCTTTCTTT. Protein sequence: CSVEEGSDNTEAFF. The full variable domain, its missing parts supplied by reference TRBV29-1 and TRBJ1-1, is SAVISQKPSRDICQRGTSLTIQCQVDSQVTMMFWYRQQPGQSLTLIATANQGSEATYESGFVIDKFPISRPNLTFSTLTVSNMSPEDSSIYLCSVEEGSDNTEAFFGQGTRLTVV.